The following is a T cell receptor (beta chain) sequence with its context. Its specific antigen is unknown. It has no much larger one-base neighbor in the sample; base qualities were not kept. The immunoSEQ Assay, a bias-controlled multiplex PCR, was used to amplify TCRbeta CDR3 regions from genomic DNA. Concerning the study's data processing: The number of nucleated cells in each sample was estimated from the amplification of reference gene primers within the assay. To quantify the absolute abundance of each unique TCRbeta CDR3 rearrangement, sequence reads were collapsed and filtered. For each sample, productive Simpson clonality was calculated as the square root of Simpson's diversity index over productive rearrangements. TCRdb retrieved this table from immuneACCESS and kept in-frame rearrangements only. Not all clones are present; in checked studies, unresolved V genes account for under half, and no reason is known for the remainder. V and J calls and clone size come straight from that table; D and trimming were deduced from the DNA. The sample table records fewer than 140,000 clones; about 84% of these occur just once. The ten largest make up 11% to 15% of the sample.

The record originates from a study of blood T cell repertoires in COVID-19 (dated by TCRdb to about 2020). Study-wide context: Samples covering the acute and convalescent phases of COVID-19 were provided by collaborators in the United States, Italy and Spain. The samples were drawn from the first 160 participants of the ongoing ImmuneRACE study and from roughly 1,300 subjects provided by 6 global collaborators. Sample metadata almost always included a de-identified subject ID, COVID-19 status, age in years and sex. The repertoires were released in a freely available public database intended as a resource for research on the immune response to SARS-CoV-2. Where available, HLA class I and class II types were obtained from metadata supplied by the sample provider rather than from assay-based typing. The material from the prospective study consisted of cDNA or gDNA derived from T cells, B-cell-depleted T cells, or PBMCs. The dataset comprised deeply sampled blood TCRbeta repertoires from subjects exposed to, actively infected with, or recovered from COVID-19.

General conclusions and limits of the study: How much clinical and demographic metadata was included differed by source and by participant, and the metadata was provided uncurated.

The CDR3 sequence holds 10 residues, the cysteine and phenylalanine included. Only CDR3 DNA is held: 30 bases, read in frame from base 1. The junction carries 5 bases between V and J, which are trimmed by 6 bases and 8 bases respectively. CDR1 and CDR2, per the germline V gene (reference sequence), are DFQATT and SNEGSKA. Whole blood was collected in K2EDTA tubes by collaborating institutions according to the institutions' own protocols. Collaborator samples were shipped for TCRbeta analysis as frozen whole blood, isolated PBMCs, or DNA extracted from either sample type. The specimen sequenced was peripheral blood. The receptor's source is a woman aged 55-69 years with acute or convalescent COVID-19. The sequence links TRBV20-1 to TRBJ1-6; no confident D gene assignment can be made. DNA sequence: TGCAGTGCGCTATATTCACCCCTCCACTTT. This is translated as CSALYSPLHF.